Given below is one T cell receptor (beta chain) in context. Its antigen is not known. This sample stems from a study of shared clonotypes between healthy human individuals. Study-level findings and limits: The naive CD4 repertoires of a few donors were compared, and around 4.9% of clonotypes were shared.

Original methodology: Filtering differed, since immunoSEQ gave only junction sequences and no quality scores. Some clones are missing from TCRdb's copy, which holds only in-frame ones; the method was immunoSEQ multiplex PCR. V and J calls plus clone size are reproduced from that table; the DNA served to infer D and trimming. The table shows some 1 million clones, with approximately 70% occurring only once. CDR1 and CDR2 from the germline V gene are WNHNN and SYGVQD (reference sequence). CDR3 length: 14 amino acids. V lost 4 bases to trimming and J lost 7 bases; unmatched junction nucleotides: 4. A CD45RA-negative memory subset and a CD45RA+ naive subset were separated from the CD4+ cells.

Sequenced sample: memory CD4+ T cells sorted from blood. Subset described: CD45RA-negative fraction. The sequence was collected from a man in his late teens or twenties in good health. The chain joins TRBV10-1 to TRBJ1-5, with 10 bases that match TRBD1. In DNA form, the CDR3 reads TGCGCCAGCAGTGGCTGGACAGGGGGACAGCCCCAGCATTTT. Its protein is CASSGWTGGQPQHF.